This TCR beta chain was captured in a study of T cells in localized non-small cell lung cancer. Data came from immunoSEQ multiplex PCR; TCRdb stores just in-frame clones and leaves some out. This table holds about 19,000 clones, around 83% found once. The germline gives CDR1 MGHRA, CDR2 YSYEKL. The CDR3 sequence is 14 residues long. The V and J ends lost 4 bases and 1 base, in that order; junction bases with no gene match: 1. The sequenced sample was peripheral blood, obtained before any cancer treatment. The rearrangement uses TRBV4-1 and TRBJ2-1; 7 bases map to TRBD2. The source of this sequence is a man aged 40 to 70 with stage I lung adenocarcinoma. CDR3 nucleotide sequence: TGCGCCAGCAGCCTTAGCGGGTCCTACAATGAGCAGTTCTTC. Translating gives CASSLSGSYNEQFF.